This is a list of T cell receptor beta chains from one sample in a study of blood T cell repertoires in COVID-19. Sequenced by immunoSEQ multiplex PCR; TCRdb stores in-frame clones only, minus some. The table has about 97,000 clones, roughly nine tenths seen once. Sequencing was carried out using peripheral blood. The source of these receptors is a man aged 55 to 70 with acute or convalescent COVID-19. Each CDR3 is given with its conserved first and last residue. D genes are given only for firm matches.

>TRBD1|TRBV12-5|TRBJ1-1
CASGPGGGGTEAFF
>-|TRBV7-2|TRBJ1-2
CASSWPNYGYTF
>-|TRBV7-2|TRBJ1-1
CASSFLGGSTEAFF
>-|TRBV30|TRBJ2-2
CAWSLEGGVGELFF
>-|TRBV3-1/TRBV3-2|TRBJ1-5
CASSQGRGGNQPQHF
>TRBD1|TRBV15|TRBJ2-3
CATSRDIGQGKGNTQYF
>TRBD1|TRBV5-1|TRBJ2-5
CASSPLGQGQGGETQYF
>TRBD1|TRBV18|TRBJ1-1
CASSPPGSGTGGTEAFF
>TRBD1|TRBV10-3|TRBJ1-3
CAISESFPGTGGNTIYF
>-|TRBV6-6|TRBJ1-5
CASNLNQDQPQHF
>TRBD1|TRBV27|TRBJ1-4
CASSLSPTGTGDEKLFF
>-|TRBV7-2|TRBJ1-1
CASRNWGGMNTEAFF
>TRBD2|TRBV7-2|TRBJ2-5
CASSLVGRGVQETQYF
>TRBD1|TRBV30|TRBJ1-3
CAWSKGQGPGNTIYF
>-|TRBV6-1|TRBJ1-1
CASSEGSGGTEAFF
>-|TRBV7-2|TRBJ1-1
CASSSRGGTEAFF
>TRBD1|TRBV5-5|TRBJ1-5
CASSLGTGYQPQHF
>-|TRBV5-1|TRBJ1-5
CASSLAGEGNQPQHF
>TRBD1|TRBV29-1|TRBJ1-4
CSVMTGNEKLFF
>-|TRBV21-1|TRBJ1-2
CASSYKPGQFNYGYTF
>-|TRBV7-2|TRBJ2-1
CASSGGGYNEQFF
>TRBD1|TRBV10-1|TRBJ1-1
CASSPGTDEAFF
>TRBD1|TRBV5-1|TRBJ2-5
CASSLGGQGVETQYF
>-|TRBV19|TRBJ1-5
CASSIPRGGIYQPQHF
>-|TRBV23-1|TRBJ1-2
CASSQADRINYGYTF
>-|TRBV2|TRBJ1-5
CASRSTVNQPQHF
>-|TRBV25-1|TRBJ2-7
CASSEREIYEQYF
>-|TRBV7-9|TRBJ1-5
CASSLRTGSSNQPQHF
>-|TRBV5-4|TRBJ1-2
CASSLDQGHGYTF
>TRBD1|TRBV7-2|TRBJ2-1
CASSFDRASYNEQFF
>TRBD2|TRBV5-4|TRBJ2-5
CASSLPLAGVETQYF
>-|TRBV4-1|TRBJ1-4
CASSQGGRRSYNEKLFF
>-|TRBV19|TRBJ1-6
CASRSRVELSSPLHF
>-|TRBV5-6|TRBJ1-6
CASSFRVDGAYNSPLHF
>-|TRBV18|TRBJ1-2
CASSLAGGRDYGYTF
>-|TRBV19|TRBJ2-1
CATKPQGTYNEQFF
>-|TRBV29-1|TRBJ1-1
CSVEYRQVNEAFF
>TRBD1|TRBV29-1|TRBJ1-1
CSVAPRGQGGTEAFF
>-|TRBV30|TRBJ1-1
CAWSGLRVRSEAFF
>TRBD1|TRBV11-1|TRBJ2-1
CASSPTGGGYNEQFF
>-|TRBV3-1/TRBV3-2|TRBJ1-2
CASEDSSSYGYTF
>-|TRBV7-9|TRBJ1-5
CASSLGFGSYNQPQHF
>-|TRBV7-9|TRBJ2-3
CASSRDWSDTQYF
>TRBD1|TRBV7-2|TRBJ1-2
CASSLRTGGNYGYTF
>TRBD1|TRBV6-5|TRBJ1-2
CASSRQGNGYTF
>-|TRBV5-1|TRBJ2-5
CASSLDSSRRGETQYF
>-|TRBV7-7|TRBJ1-5
CASSCLTTVQPQHF
>-|TRBV3-1/TRBV3-2|TRBJ1-1
CASSQLGVGTEAFF
>TRBD1|TRBV24-1|TRBJ2-2
CATTCDRGPTGELFF
>-|TRBV6-5|TRBJ1-1
CASSPRVPTEAFF
>-|TRBV7-9|TRBJ1-1
CASRPIGSSEAFF
>-|TRBV7-2|TRBJ1-6
CASSLRQGNSPLHF
>TRBD2|TRBV11-2|TRBJ2-5
CASSDSSGGYQETQYF
>TRBD1|TRBV27|TRBJ1-2
CASSARGQFYGYTF
>TRBD1|TRBV4-1|TRBJ2-7
CASSRDRNYEQYF
>TRBD2|TRBV6-2/TRBV6-3|TRBJ2-3
CASSSGGITDTQYF